This T cell receptor (beta chain) was captured in a study of T cell clones after liver transplantation. Study at large: Post-transplant blood was tracked for graft-donor-reactive T cell clones identified in a pre-transplant mixed lymphocyte reaction. Three of the eight recipients were HCV-positive; the rest had non-autoimmune, non-viral transplant indications.

The protocol was immunoSEQ multiplex PCR, while the TCRdb copy is restricted to in-frame clones and leaves out a portion. Of approximately 18,000 clones listed, roughly nine tenths are singletons. As regards this clone: Its antigen is undetermined.

The CDR3 is 13 amino acids. Between the trimmed V and J ends, which lost 7 bases and 7 bases, there was a span of 17 bases. Germline V gene data show CDR1 as SNHLY and CDR2 as FYNNEI. General study findings and limits: Conclusions were preliminary, with small, heterogeneous patient groups. The donor-reactive repertoire was only partly measurable in a couple of subjects, lacking donor cells.

The clonotype was recovered from a human patient who received a liver transplant. Some of the T cells may derive from the graft donor. The chain is built from TRBV2 and TRBJ2-7, with D perhaps matching TRBD2 (6 bases). The sequencing used CD8+ T cells from blood, collected 45 to 46 months after liver transplant. DNA of the CDR3: TGTGCCAGCATTGGGACTGCGGCTGGAGAGCAGTACTTC. Its translation is CASIGTAAGEQYF.